This T cell receptor beta chain derives from a study of blood T cell repertoires in COVID-19. On the study more broadly: Specimens from acute and convalescent COVID-19 originated in the United States, Italy and Spain. In each case, the material was cDNA or gDNA derived from T cells, B-cell-depleted T cells, or PBMCs.

Source study methods: Amplifying reference gene primers gave estimates of nucleated cell counts. TCRdb keeps only in-frame clones here, not all; method: immunoSEQ multiplex PCR. D and trimming were read from the DNA, whereas the V and J calls and clone size are those reported in that table. The profile shows some 110,000 clones, just under 85% of them singletons. In germline, CDR1 is SGHRS, CDR2 YFSETQ. With 1 base clipped from V and 0 bases from J, the junction kept 4 bases outside the gene matches. This CDR3 spans 18 amino acids. The genes are TRBV5-1 and TRBJ2-7, with 16 bases matching TRBD2. The clonotype originates from a woman aged 80 or over with active or convalescent COVID-19. Sequencing used peripheral blood. The DNA of the CDR3 is TGCGCCAGCAGCTTGCCGGGACTAGCGGGGGGGAGCTCCTACGAGCAGTACTTC. It specifies CASSLPGLAGGSSYEQYF.